Below, 14 T cell receptor beta chains from the same sample are listed, as sequenced in a study of T-cell memory formation after mild COVID-19. Each CDR3 protein is one row after TCRdb ran MiXCR on the 5' RACE reads. The sample lists approximately 250,000 distinct CDR3 sequences, 16% occurring once. The material sequenced was PBMCs or a T cell subset sorted from them (not recorded which). These receptors originate from a man younger than 35 who had mild COVID-19 (a few samples of this study predate the infection). Cell type and time point are not known.

This clonotype was seen a few times. This chain connects TRBV7-2 to TRBJ2-7; the D call may be TRBD1 or TRBD2 (5 bases each). Germline CDR1 is SGHTA and CDR2 is FQGNSA. The CDR3 consists of 13 residues. The ends were cut back, 5 bases at V and 2 bases at J, with 10 bases in the middle. The CDR3 is CASSVRGPYEQYF. CDR3 bases: TGTGCCAGCAGCGTCCGGGGCCCCTACGAGCAGTACTTC. Looking up the rest from reference TRBV7-2 and TRBJ2-7 gives the full variable domain: GAGVSQSPSNKVTEKGKDVELRCDPISGHTALYWYRQSLGQGLEFLIYFQGNSAPDKSGLPSDRFSAERTGGSVSTLTIQRTQQEDSAVYLCASSVRGPYEQYFGPGTRLTVT.

J is TRBJ2-1 and V is TRBV9; weak D call: TRBD1 (6 bases). V gave up 4 bases and J gave up 0 bases, with 17 bases separating them. Germline-derived CDR1 and CDR2 are SGDLS and YYNGEE. The CDR3 is 17 residues long. The CDR3 region has the DNA TGTGCCAGCAGCAAGACAGGTTCCCTTTACTCCTACAATGAGCAGTTCTTC. It encodes CASSKTGSLYSYNEQFF.

CDR3 DNA: TGTGCCAGCAGAAAATCCAGGGGGGACGAGCAGTACGTC. Protein: CASRKSRGDEQYV. The rearrangement joins TRBV6-2 or TRBV6-3 to TRBJ2-7, with D tentatively TRBD1 (7 bases). CDR1 is MNHEY, CDR2 SVGEGT, per germline. The CDR3 contains 13 residues. V was pared by 6 bases and J by 5 bases, with 14 bases between.

The V call is TRBV5-1, the J call TRBJ2-5, with D unclear. CDR1 and CDR2 from the germline V gene are SGHRS and YFSETQ. The ends were cut back, 1 base at V and 5 bases at J, with 3 bases in the middle. The CDR3 covers 11 residues. This CDR3 is CASSLFETQYF. The CDR3 DNA follows: TGCGCCAGCAGCTTGTTCGAGACCCAGTACTTC. Looking up the rest from reference TRBV5-1 and TRBJ2-5 gives the full variable domain: KAGVTQTPRYLIKTRGQQVTLSCSPISGHRSVSWYQQTPGQGLQFLFEYFSETQRNKGNFPGRFSGRQFSNSRSEMNVSTLELGDSALYLCASSLFETQYFGPGTRLLVL.

V and J are TRBV18 and TRBJ1-1; maybe TRBD1 (5 bases). Trimming took off 2 bases at V and 2 bases at J, with 15 bases between the two ends. CDR3 size: 16 residues. Germline loops: CDR1 KGHSH, CDR2 LQKENI. CDR3 DNA sequence: TGTGCCAGCTCACCAATGCGCCGGGGGTTAAACACTGAAGCTTTCTTT. Protein sequence: CASSPMRRGLNTEAFF.

This clonotype was counted many times. The rearrangement uses TRBV7-2 and TRBJ2-5, with 9 bases lining up with TRBD2. The V and J ends lost 2 bases and 4 bases, in that order; junction bases with no gene match: 8. Germline V CDR1 and CDR2: SGHTA, FQGNSA. The CDR3 is 16 residues long. CDR3 amino acids: CASSLLAGGAGETQYF. The CDR3 coding sequence is TGTGCCAGCAGCTTACTCGCGGGGGGGGCCGGAGAGACCCAGTACTTC.

The sample holds a few counts of this clonotype. V usage is TRBV23-1 and J usage is TRBJ2-2; weak D call: TRBD1 (6 bases). TRBV23-1 qualifies as an ORF whose function is uncertain. V was shortened by 3 bases and J by 5 bases, with 13 bases between the two germline ends. The CDR3 has 15 amino acids. CDR3 nucleotide sequence: TGCGCCAGCAGTCAGCGACCCGGACAGACCGGGGAGCTGTTTTTT. It encodes CASSQRPGQTGELFF.

This clonotype was observed a few times. The chain combines TRBV9 with TRBJ2-1; D may correspond to TRBD1 or TRBD2 (5 bases each). V shed 3 bases and J shed 8 bases, with 12 bases lying between them. Germline-derived CDR1 and CDR2 are SGDLS and YYNGEE. This CDR3 is 13 amino acids long. The CDR3 reads CASSAGRQDEQFF. DNA for the CDR3: TGTGCCAGCAGCGCGGGACGGCAAGATGAGCAGTTCTTC.

This rearrangement joins TRBV3-1 to TRBJ2-3, with no clear D. Trimming took off 0 bases at V and 6 bases at J, with 7 bases between the two ends. Germline values: CDR1 LGHDT, CDR2 YNNKEL (reference sequence). The CDR3 covers 13 residues. CDR3 nucleotide sequence: TGTGCCAGCAGCCAAGATTCGGCCGATACGCAGTATTTT. It yields the protein CASSQDSADTQYF.

This clonotype was detected only a few times. The rearrangement links TRBV7-9 to TRBJ2-1; 10 positions match TRBD2. With V trimmed by 1 base and J by 9 bases, 9 bases remained unmatched. CDR3 length equals 16 residues. Germline CDR1 is SEHNR and CDR2 is FQNEAQ (reference sequence). As DNA, the CDR3 is TGTGCCAGCAGCTTAGTAGCGGGGGGCCCTTCGCTTGAGCAGTTCTTC. Translation: CASSLVAGGPSLEQFF.

This clonotype came up a few times. The chain is built from TRBV12-3 or TRBV12-4 and TRBJ1-1; D gene uncertain. V was pared by 3 bases and J by 0 bases, with 8 bases between. The length of the CDR3 is 14 residues. CDR3 in DNA: TGTGCCAGCAGTTTTGGGCAGTTGAACACTGAAGCTTTCTTT. Amino acids: CASSFGQLNTEAFF.

This clonotype was counted between two and nine times. The rearrangement uses TRBV6-5 and TRBJ2-3; a possible D gene is TRBD2 (6 bases). CDR1 is MNHEY and CDR2 is SVGAGI in the germline V gene. Trimming cost V 3 bases and J 6 bases, with 16 bases left between them. This CDR3 has 15 residues. This CDR3 reads CASSYWGAAGDTQYF. CDR3 sequence (DNA): TGTGCCAGCAGTTATTGGGGAGCCGCGGGGGATACGCAGTATTTT.

This clonotype showed up just a few times. The V and J genes are TRBV5-1 and TRBJ1-6; no clear D gene. V was trimmed by 0 bases and J by 7 bases, leaving 11 bases between them. Looked up from germline, CDR1 is SGHRS and CDR2 is YFSETQ. There are 15 residues in the CDR3. CDR3 protein: CASSLAEGGNSPLHF. The DNA of the CDR3 is TGCGCCAGCAGCTTGGCCGAGGGAGGCAATTCACCCCTCCACTTT.

This clonotype was seen just once. With a much larger clone just one base away, this may be a read error. The chain joins TRBV4-2 to TRBJ1-1; the D is unclear. The CDR3 has 13 amino acids. Germline loops: CDR1 LGHNA, CDR2 YNFKEQ. V was trimmed by 0 bases and J by 1 base, leaving 3 bases between them. The CDR3 nucleotides read TGTGCCAGCAGCCAAGATGAGAACACTGAAGCTTTCTTT. It translates to CASSQDENTEAFF.